The T cell receptor (beta chain) described here comes from a study of T-cell memory formation after mild COVID-19. Study overall: Most TCR clusters belonged to a single donor.

Concerning this clonotype: Antigen unknown.

Study-level findings and limits: Of the contracting clones, CD4+ ones lay mainly in CM and EM, and CD8+ ones in EMRA. Among clones peaking at day 37 in the second wave, SARS-CoV-2 specificity remained unconfirmed. Within pre-infection memory, some responding clones were found, suggesting cross-reactive memory joined.

Germline CDR1 reads SGHRS; CDR2 reads YFSETQ. The CDR3 consists of 13 residues. With 4 bases removed from V and 2 bases from J, the gap between germline ends came to 8 bases. TCRdb called the 5' RACE reads again in MiXCR, with one record for every CDR3 protein. Of under 300,000 distinct CDR3 sequences listed, roughly 18% are singletons. The sample consisted of PBMCs or a T cell subset sorted from them (not recorded which). The TCR comes from a young man who had mild COVID-19 (a few samples of this study predate the infection). Cell type and time point are not known. The rearrangement uses TRBV5-1 and TRBJ2-3; D is ambiguous. This CDR3 is CASSVRVTDTQYF. The CDR3 DNA sequence: TGCGCCAGCAGCGTCCGGGTCACAGATACGCAGTATTTT.